Detailed here is one TCR beta chain. Its antigen is currently unknown. cDNA libraries for TCR beta contained unique molecular identifiers. Input of about 0.9 to 10 million T cells yielded a few hundred thousand cDNA molecules. TCRdb reprocessed the PCR reads via MiXCR and lists one record per CDR3 protein. The sample records 700,000 to 900,000 distinct CDR3 sequences, about half being singletons. The data are from a study of post-analysis software for immune sequencing data. In the study overall: Several disease courses (relapsing-remitting, secondary progressive and progressive-relapsing) of multiple sclerosis were included.

With 6 bases clipped from V and 5 bases from J, the junction kept 12 bases outside the gene matches. The CDR3 is made up of 14 amino acids. Looked up from germline, CDR1 is DFQATT and CDR2 is SNEGSKA (reference sequence). The study's findings and limits: Among 5 or 6 TRBV segments more frequent in patients than controls were TRBV5-6, TRBV5-1 and TRBV20-1. There was significantly lower normalized Chao1 diversity in multiple sclerosis patients than in controls. When the samples were clustered directly with F measure, those that had been prepared in the same batch showed strong co-clustering.

This TCR derives from a girl under 18 with multiple sclerosis. Sequencing was carried out using blood. The V gene is TRBV20-1, the J gene TRBJ2-7, with 8 bases lining up with TRBD2. The CDR3 loop reads CSALPGTSLHEQYF. CDR3 coding DNA: TGCAGTGCCCTCCCCGGGACTAGTCTTCACGAGCAGTACTTC.